This T cell receptor (beta chain) is from a study of shared clonotypes between healthy human individuals. For the study at large: The cohort had a couple of women and a few men, ages 18 to 49. Findings and limits, study-wide: Non-shared clonotypes showed lower generation probabilities than clonotypes common to all four donors.

As to this clone: The antigen remains undetermined.

Each sample came from a Caucasian adult donor living in Nashville, Tennessee. The germline V and J ends were trimmed by 0 bases and 0 bases, with 10 bases remaining between them. This CDR3 is 15 amino acids long. Germline V gene lookup returns CDR1 SGHKS and CDR2 YYEKEE (reference sequence). Authors' data handling: For the immunoSEQ data, sequences were junction-only without quality scores, so filtering differed. Measured with immunoSEQ multiplex PCR; TCRdb has only the in-frame clones, and not every one. V, J and clone size were drawn from that table, and D and trimming were deduced from the DNA. In the table there are over a million clones, approximately 97% of which are singletons.

The sequencing sample was made of naive CD4+ T cells sorted from blood. Subset: CD45RA+ positively selected. The J gene is TRBJ2-7, the V gene TRBV5-5; possible D gene TRBD1, 6 bases. The source of this sequence is a man aged 25 to 40 in good health. The CDR3 protein is CASSLVRTVSYEQYF. In nucleotides, the CDR3 is TGTGCCAGCAGCTTGGTTCGGACAGTCTCCTACGAGCAGTACTTC.